These 15 T cell receptor beta chains originate from one sample sequenced in a study of cytomegalovirus exposure and HLA in healthy donors. PCR primers comprised 60 Vbeta and 13 Jbeta primers. Sequencing was performed with immunoSEQ multiplex PCR; in TCRdb, only in-frame clones are kept and a portion is missing. The sample contains tens of thousands of clones, around 75% of which appear only once. The sequenced material came from PBMCs. These TCRs come from a man aged 40-49 years in good health and CMV-seronegative.

The chain couples TRBV30 to TRBJ1-1, with unresolved D. Looked up from germline, CDR1 is GTSNPN and CDR2 is SVGIG (reference sequence). The CDR3 length is 13 residues. The V and J ends lost 3 bases and 1 base respectively, with 9 bases between them. Here the CDR3 DNA reads TGTGCCTGGAGGCAAACAGAGAACACTGAAGCTTTCTTT. Translated: CAWRQTENTEAFF.

V usage is TRBV6-5 and J usage is TRBJ1-5; maybe TRBD1 (6 bases). From germline, CDR1 is MNHEY and CDR2 SVGAGI. Trimming stripped 6 bases from V and 8 bases from J, with 17 bases between. The CDR3 runs 14 residues. As DNA, the CDR3 is TGTGCCAGCAGGAGTTACAGGGATTTGGAGCCCCAGCATTTT. Protein sequence: CASRSYRDLEPQHF.

The J gene is TRBJ2-4, the V gene TRBV5-6, with TRBD1 matching over 7 bases. Germline values: CDR1 SGHDT, CDR2 YYEEEE. The CDR3 consists of 15 residues. V shed 0 bases and J 8 bases; nucleotides not matched to a gene: 8. DNA of the CDR3: TGTGCCAGCAGCTTGGGGGGACAGCCTGGGGACATTCAGTACTTC. It yields the protein CASSLGGQPGDIQYF.

This clone showed up just a few times. The V call is TRBV9, the J call TRBJ1-1; unclear D gene. CDR3 length equals 13 residues. V lost 3 bases and J 2 bases, leaving 8 bases between the germline ends. The germline CDR1 and CDR2 sequences are SGDLS and YYNGEE. The CDR3 here is CASSEDTNTEAFF. The CDR3 bases are TGTGCCAGCAGCGAAGACACTAACACTGAAGCTTTCTTT.

This clone was counted only a few times. The rearrangement links TRBV6-6 to TRBJ1-1, with D uncertain. The CDR3 has 15 residues. Between the trimmed V and J ends, which lost 1 base and 3 bases, there was a span of 12 bases. Germline loops: CDR1 MNHNY, CDR2 SVGAGI (reference sequence). The DNA of the CDR3 is TGTGCCAGCAGTTACTTAAGGGCGGGTGACACTGAAGCTTTCTTT. It codes for CASSYLRAGDTEAFF.

The gene calls are TRBV7-8 and TRBJ2-3, with 7 nucleotides matching TRBD2. The V and J ends lost 2 bases and 0 bases, in that order; junction bases with no gene match: 2. The length of the CDR3 is 15 residues. CDR1 is SGHVS and CDR2 is FQNEAQ in the germline V gene. The CDR3 DNA follows: TGTGCCAGCAGCTTACTAGCGGAGAGCACAGATACGCAGTATTTT. The encoded protein is CASSLLAESTDTQYF.

This clone is deemed medium-sized. The rearrangement links TRBV11-3 to TRBJ2-3, with D possibly matching TRBD1 (6 bases). Germline V gene sequence: CDR1 SGHNT, CDR2 YENEEA. The CDR3 has 16 amino acids. The V end lost 5 bases, the J end lost 2 bases, and 17 bases lay between the germline ends. CDR3 coding DNA: TGTGCCAGCAGCGGATGGGACACCGAATTCACAGATACGCAGTATTTT. Protein: CASSGWDTEFTDTQYF.

This chain joins TRBV2 and TRBJ2-1; maybe TRBD2 (5 bases). Germline loops: CDR1 SNHLY, CDR2 FYNNEI. V was shortened by 5 bases and J by 4 bases, with 9 bases between the two germline ends. The CDR3 sequence is 13 residues long. For the CDR3, the DNA is TGTGCCAGCAGTACGGAGGTGTACAATGAGCAGTTCTTC. Translated: CASSTEVYNEQFF.

The chain couples TRBV18 to TRBJ1-6, with 7 bases aligning to TRBD1. The CDR3 runs 16 residues. V trimming: 5 bases; J trimming: 0 bases; junction bases outside the gene matches: 4. Germline V gene data show CDR1 as KGHSH and CDR2 as LQKENI. The CDR3 nucleotides are TGTGCCAGCTCAACCGAGGGGGCCTCCTATAATTCACCCCTCCACTTT. This gives the protein CASSTEGASYNSPLHF. The full variable domain, in which reference TRBV18 and TRBJ1-6 provide the parts outside the CDR3, is NAGVMQNPRHLVRRRGQEARLRCSPMKGHSHVYWYRQLPEEGLKFMVYLQKENIIDESGMPKERFSAEFPKEGPSILRIQQVVRGDSAAYFCASSTEGASYNSPLHFGNGTRLTVT.

Remarks on this clone: The identical CDR3 is also encoded by other nucleotide sequences in the sample. The gene calls are TRBV4-1 and TRBJ2-6; 9 bases are a match to TRBD1. The CDR3 has 18 amino acids. The germline V gene has CDR1 MGHRA and CDR2 YSYEKL. J gave up 4 bases and V 6 bases, and 13 bases lay outside the gene matches. The CDR3 bases are TGCGCCAGCAGTCAACCCCGGACAGGGGATACAGGGGCCAACGTCCTGACTTTC. This sequence encodes CASSQPRTGDTGANVLTF.

This clone was seen a handful of times. The gene calls are TRBV2 and TRBJ1-5, with D possibly TRBD1 on 5 matching bases. This CDR3 spans 13 amino acids. Trimming took 5 bases from V and 7 from J, leaving 12 bases between them. Germline V lookup: CDR1 SNHLY, CDR2 FYNNEI. CDR3 sequence: CASSLQGPQPQHF. For the CDR3, the DNA is TGTGCCAGCAGTCTGCAGGGTCCCCAGCCCCAGCATTTT.

The genes are TRBV9 and TRBJ2-1; TRBD2 matches at 9 bases. The V segment lost 0 bases and the J segment 8 bases; nucleotides outside the gene matches: 3. CDR1 is SGDLS, CDR2 YYNGEE, per germline. This CDR3 is built from 14 residues. The CDR3, as DNA: TGTGCCAGCAGCGTAGGCGGGAGGGTCGATGAGCAGTTCTTC. Amino acid sequence: CASSVGGRVDEQFF. Looking up the rest from reference TRBV9 and TRBJ2-1 gives the full variable domain: DSGVTQTPKHLITATGQRVTLRCSPRSGDLSVYWYQQSLDQGLQFLIQYYNGEERAKGNILERFSAQQFPDLHSELNLSSLELGDSALYFCASSVGGRVDEQFFGPGTRLTVL.

The CDR3 DNA is TGCGCCAGCAGCCACCCCGGGACTAAGAAGACCTACGAGCAGTACTTC. Translating it yields CASSHPGTKKTYEQYF. The chain couples TRBV4-1 to TRBJ2-7; TRBD2 matches at 7 bases. The germline gives CDR1 MGHRA, CDR2 YSYEKL. The length of the CDR3 is 16 residues. V lost 3 bases, J lost 2 bases, and 10 bases stayed unmatched.

Here the CDR3 reads CASSSRDRDTEQYF. The CDR3 DNA sequence: TGCGCCAGCAGTTCCCGGGACAGGGATACCGAGCAGTACTTC. This chain uses TRBV5-1 with TRBJ2-7; 9 positions match TRBD1. After removal of 5 bases from V and 6 bases from J, the junction contained 9 bases not matched to a gene. The V gene's germline CDR1 is SGHRS and CDR2 YFSETQ. The CDR3 loop spans 14 amino acids.

This clone was detected only a few times. The V gene is TRBV21-1, the J gene TRBJ2-2; the DNA was not used to check the table's D call, TRBD1. TRBV21-1 constitutes a pseudogene. The CDR3 runs 18 residues. CDR3 residues: CASTVSGAGKLDGGELFF. The CDR3 DNA reads as TGTGCCAGCACCGTTTCTGGGGCAGGGAAACTGGACGGTGGGGAGCTGTTTTTT.